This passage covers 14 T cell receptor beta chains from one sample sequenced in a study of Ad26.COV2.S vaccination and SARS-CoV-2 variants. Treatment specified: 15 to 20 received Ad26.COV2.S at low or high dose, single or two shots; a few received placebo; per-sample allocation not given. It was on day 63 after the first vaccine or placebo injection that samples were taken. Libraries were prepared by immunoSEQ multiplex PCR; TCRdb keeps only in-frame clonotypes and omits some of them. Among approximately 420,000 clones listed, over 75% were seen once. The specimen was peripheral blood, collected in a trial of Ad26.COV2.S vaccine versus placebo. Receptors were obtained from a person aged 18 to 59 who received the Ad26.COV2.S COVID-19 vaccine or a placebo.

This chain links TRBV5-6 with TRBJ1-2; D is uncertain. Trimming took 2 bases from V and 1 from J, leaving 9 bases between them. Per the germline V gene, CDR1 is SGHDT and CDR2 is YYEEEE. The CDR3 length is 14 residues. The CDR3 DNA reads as TGTGCCAGCAGCTTTTCCGGGAATAACTATGGCTACACCTTC. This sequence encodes CASSFSGNNYGYTF. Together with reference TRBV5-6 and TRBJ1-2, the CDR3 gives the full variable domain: DAGVTQSPTHLIKTRGQQVTLRCSPKSGHDTVSWYQQALGQGPQFIFQYYEEEERQRGNFPDRFSGHQFPNYSSELNVNALLLGDSALYLCASSFSGNNYGYTFGSGTRLTVV.

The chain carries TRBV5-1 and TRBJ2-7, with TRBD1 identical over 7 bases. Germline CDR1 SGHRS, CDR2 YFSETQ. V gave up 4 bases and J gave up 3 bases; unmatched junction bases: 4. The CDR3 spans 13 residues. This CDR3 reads CASSQRQGYEQYF. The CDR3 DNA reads TGCGCCAGCAGCCAAAGACAGGGCTACGAGCAGTACTTC.

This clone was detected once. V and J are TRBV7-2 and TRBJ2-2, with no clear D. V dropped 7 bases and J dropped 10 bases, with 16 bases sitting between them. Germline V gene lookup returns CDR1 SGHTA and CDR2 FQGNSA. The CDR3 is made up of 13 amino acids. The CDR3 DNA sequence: TGTGCCAGCACCCAAAGCGTAGGTTTGGAGCTGTTTTTT. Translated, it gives CASTQSVGLELFF.

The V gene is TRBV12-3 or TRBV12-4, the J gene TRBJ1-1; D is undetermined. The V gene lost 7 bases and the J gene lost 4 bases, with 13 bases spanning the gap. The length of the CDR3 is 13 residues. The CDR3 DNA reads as TGTGCCAGCACCCCGGGGAGAATCACTGAAGCTTTCTTT. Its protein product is CASTPGRITEAFF.

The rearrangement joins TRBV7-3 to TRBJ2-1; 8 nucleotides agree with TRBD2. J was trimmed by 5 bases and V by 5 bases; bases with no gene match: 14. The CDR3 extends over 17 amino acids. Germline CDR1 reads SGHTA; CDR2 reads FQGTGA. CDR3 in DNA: TGTGCCAGCAGCCCCTCGGGCGGAGCGGGGGCCGACAATGAGCAGTTCTTC. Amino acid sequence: CASSPSGGAGADNEQFF. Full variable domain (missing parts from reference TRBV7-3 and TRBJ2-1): GAGVSQTPSNKVTEKGKYVELRCDPISGHTALYWYRQSLGQGPEFLIYFQGTGAADDSGLPNDRFFAVRPEGSVSTLKIQRTERGDSAVYLCASSPSGGAGADNEQFFGPGTRLTVL.

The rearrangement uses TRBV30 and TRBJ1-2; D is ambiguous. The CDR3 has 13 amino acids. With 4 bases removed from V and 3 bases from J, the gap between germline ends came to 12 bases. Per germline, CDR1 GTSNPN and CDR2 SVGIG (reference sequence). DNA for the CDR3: TGTGCCTGGACTACGGGTCTCTACTATGGCTACACCTTC. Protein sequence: CAWTTGLYYGYTF.

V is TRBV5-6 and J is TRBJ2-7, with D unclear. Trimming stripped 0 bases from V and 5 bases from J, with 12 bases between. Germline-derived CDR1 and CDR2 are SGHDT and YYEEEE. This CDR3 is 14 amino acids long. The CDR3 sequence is CASSLESQVHEQYF. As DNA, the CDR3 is TGTGCCAGCAGCTTGGAGAGTCAGGTCCACGAGCAGTACTTC.

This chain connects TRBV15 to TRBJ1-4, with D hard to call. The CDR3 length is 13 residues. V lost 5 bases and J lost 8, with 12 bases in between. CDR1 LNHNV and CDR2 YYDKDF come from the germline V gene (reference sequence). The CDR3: CATSSPDKEKLFF. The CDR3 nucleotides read TGTGCCACCAGCTCTCCCGATAAGGAAAAACTGTTTTTT.

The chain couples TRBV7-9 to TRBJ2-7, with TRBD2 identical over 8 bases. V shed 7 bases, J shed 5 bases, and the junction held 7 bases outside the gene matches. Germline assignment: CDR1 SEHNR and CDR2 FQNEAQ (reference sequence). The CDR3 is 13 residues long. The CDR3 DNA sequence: TGTGCCAGCAACAGCGGGGGTTTCGACGAGCAGTACTTC. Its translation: CASNSGGFDEQYF.

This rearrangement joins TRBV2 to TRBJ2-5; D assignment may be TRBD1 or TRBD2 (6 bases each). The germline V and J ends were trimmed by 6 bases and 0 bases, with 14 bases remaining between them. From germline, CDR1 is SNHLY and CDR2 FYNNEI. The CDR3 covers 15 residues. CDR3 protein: CASRGGHQYQETQYF. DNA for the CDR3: TGTGCCAGCAGGGGGGGACACCAGTACCAAGAGACCCAGTACTTC. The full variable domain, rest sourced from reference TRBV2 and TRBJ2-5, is EPEVTQTPSHQVTQMGQEVILRCVPISNHLYFYWYRQILGQKVEFLVSFYNNEISEKSEIFDDQFSVERPDGSNFTLKIRSTKLEDSAMYFCASRGGHQYQETQYFGPGTRLLVL.

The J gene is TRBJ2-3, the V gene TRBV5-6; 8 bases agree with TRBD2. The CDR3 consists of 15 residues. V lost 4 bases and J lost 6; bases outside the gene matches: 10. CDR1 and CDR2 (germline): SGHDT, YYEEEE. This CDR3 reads CASSPLSGSKDTQYF. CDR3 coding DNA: TGTGCCAGCAGCCCACTCAGCGGGAGTAAGGATACGCAGTATTTT.

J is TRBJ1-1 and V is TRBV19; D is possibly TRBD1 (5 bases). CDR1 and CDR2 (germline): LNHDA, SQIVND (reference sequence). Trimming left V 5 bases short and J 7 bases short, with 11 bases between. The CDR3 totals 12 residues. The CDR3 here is CASSRSGGEAFF. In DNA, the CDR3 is TGTGCCAGTAGTCGATCGGGGGGTGAAGCTTTCTTT.

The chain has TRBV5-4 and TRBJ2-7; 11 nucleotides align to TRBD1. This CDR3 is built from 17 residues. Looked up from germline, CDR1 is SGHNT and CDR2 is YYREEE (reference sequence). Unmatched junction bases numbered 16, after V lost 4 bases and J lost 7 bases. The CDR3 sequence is CASSPRQGQGADGEQYF. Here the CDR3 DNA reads TGTGCCAGCAGCCCCCGGCAAGGACAGGGGGCAGATGGTGAGCAGTACTTC.

This CDR3 is CASSARTGGRGDTQYF. CDR3 DNA: TGTGCCAGCAGCGCGCGGACAGGGGGTCGAGGAGATACGCAGTATTTT. The chain has TRBV7-2 and TRBJ2-3; 10 bases map to TRBD1. After removal of 5 bases from V and 5 bases from J, the junction contained 10 bases not matched to a gene. Germline CDR1 SGHTA, CDR2 FQGNSA. The CDR3 is 16 amino acids.